This note documents a single T cell receptor beta chain sequence. The data belong to a study of OX40 agonist ivuxolimab in advanced cancers. At the level of the study: Cancers in dose escalation were hepatocellular, melanoma, renal cell and head and neck.

Profiling relied on immunoSEQ multiplex PCR, and the TCRdb table lists in-frame clones only, not all of them. The sample lists around 70,000 clones, approximately 82% occurring once. The CDR3 runs to 14 residues. With 0 bases removed from V and 3 bases from J, the gap between germline ends came to 7 bases. Looked up from germline, CDR1 is MNHEY and CDR2 is SVGAGI. V usage is TRBV6-5 and J usage is TRBJ2-3, with unresolved D. The source material was CD4+ or CD8+ T cells sorted from blood, sampled in a trial of the OX40 agonist ivuxolimab. This receptor was obtained from an adult with an advanced solid tumor such as melanoma, head and neck, liver or kidney cancer. For the CDR3, the DNA is TGTGCCAGCAGTTACTCGGGCGAAACAGATACGCAGTATTTT. It specifies CASSYSGETDTQYF.